A selection of T cell receptor beta chains follows, all from one sample in a study of a mutant IDH1 vaccine in newly diagnosed glioma. TCRdb keeps only in-frame clones here, not all; method: immunoSEQ multiplex PCR. The sample carries about 32,000 clones, roughly 80% recorded once. These receptors lack a known antigen. The sample consisted of PBMCs, taken from a glioma patient whose treatment included an IDH1 peptide vaccine. These receptors were obtained from a woman aged 18 to 35 with glioma. CDR3s include the opening cysteine and the closing phenylalanine or tryptophan. A D gene is named only where the DNA matches it firmly. Expanded clones get a size class; other rows say once, few or many, or leave the size out.

j_call: TRBJ1-4
d_call: TRBD1
clone_size: -
v_call: TRBV27
cdr3_aa: CASSWTGGREKLFF
cdr3_nt: TGTGCCAGCAGTTGGACAGGAGGTCGAGAAAAACTGTTTTTT

j_call: TRBJ1-1
d_call: -
clone_size: few
v_call: TRBV29-1
cdr3_aa: CSVAGSTEAFF
cdr3_nt: TGCAGCGTTGCGGGGAGCACTGAAGCTTTCTTT

j_call: TRBJ2-5
d_call: TRBD2
clone_size: -
v_call: TRBV4-3
cdr3_aa: CASSQDMAGGKETQYF
cdr3_nt: TGCGCCAGCAGCCAAGATATGGCGGGAGGTAAAGAGACCCAGTACTTC

j_call: TRBJ2-5
d_call: TRBD1
clone_size: -
v_call: TRBV25-1
cdr3_aa: CASSETPARGFVRETQYF
cdr3_nt: TGTGCCAGCAGTGAAACCCCGGCCAGGGGGTTTGTTAGGGAGACCCAGTACTTC

j_call: TRBJ2-4
d_call: TRBD1
clone_size: few
v_call: TRBV27
cdr3_aa: CASSPTGTGGNIQYF
cdr3_nt: TGTGCCAGCAGCCCTACCGGGACAGGGGGCAACATTCAGTACTTC

j_call: TRBJ2-2
d_call: TRBD2
clone_size: -
v_call: TRBV5-1
cdr3_aa: CASSLPSGATGELFF
cdr3_nt: TGCGCCAGCAGCTTACCTAGCGGGGCCACCGGGGAGCTGTTTTTT

j_call: TRBJ1-5
d_call: -
clone_size: -
v_call: TRBV19
cdr3_aa: CASGDRALNLYSNQPQHF
cdr3_nt: TGTGCCAGTGGGGACCGGGCCCTAAACCTTTATAGCAATCAGCCCCAGCATTTT

j_call: TRBJ2-1
d_call: TRBD2
clone_size: -
v_call: TRBV4-1
cdr3_aa: CASSQGGLAGGPGYEQFF
cdr3_nt: TGCGCCAGCAGCCAAGGAGGACTAGCGGGAGGGCCGGGCTATGAGCAGTTCTTC

j_call: TRBJ2-3
d_call: -
clone_size: -
v_call: TRBV9
cdr3_aa: CASSVGIPASDTQYF
cdr3_nt: TGTGCCAGCAGCGTAGGAATCCCAGCATCGGATACGCAGTATTTT

j_call: TRBJ1-3
d_call: -
clone_size: -
v_call: TRBV7-8
cdr3_aa: CASRKQRDIGNTIYF
cdr3_nt: TGTGCCAGCAGAAAACAGAGGGACATAGGAAACACCATATATTTT

j_call: TRBJ1-2
d_call: -
clone_size: -
v_call: TRBV5-8
cdr3_aa: CASSLAESAAANYGYTF
cdr3_nt: TGTGCCAGCAGCTTGGCGGAGTCGGCGGCAGCTAACTATGGCTACACCTTC

j_call: TRBJ2-3
d_call: TRBD1
clone_size: -
v_call: TRBV10-3
cdr3_aa: CAISEAGQGLTDTQYF
cdr3_nt: TGTGCCATCAGTGAGGCGGGACAGGGGCTCACAGATACGCAGTATTTT

j_call: TRBJ1-1
d_call: -
clone_size: few
v_call: TRBV6-5
cdr3_aa: CASSLTRNTEAFF
cdr3_nt: TGTGCCAGCAGCCTGACGAGGAACACTGAAGCTTTCTTT

j_call: TRBJ1-5
d_call: TRBD1
clone_size: -
v_call: TRBV5-5
cdr3_aa: CASSQPDRGDNQPQHF
cdr3_nt: TGTGCCAGCAGCCAACCTGACAGGGGAGACAATCAGCCCCAGCATTTT

j_call: TRBJ1-1
d_call: -
clone_size: few
v_call: TRBV5-1
cdr3_aa: CASSLAVALEAFF
cdr3_nt: TGCGCCAGCAGCTTGGCCGTGGCACTAGAAGCTTTCTTT

j_call: TRBJ2-1
d_call: TRBD2
clone_size: once
v_call: TRBV5-1
cdr3_aa: CASSLGGLAGNNEQFF
cdr3_nt: TGCGCCAGCAGCTTAGGGGGACTAGCGGGGAACAATGAGCAGTTCTTC

j_call: TRBJ1-4
d_call: -
clone_size: few
v_call: TRBV29-1
cdr3_aa: CSVAGSGYEKLFF
cdr3_nt: TGCAGCGTCGCAGGTTCAGGTTATGAAAAACTGTTTTTT

j_call: TRBJ1-2
d_call: -
clone_size: once
v_call: TRBV5-4
cdr3_aa: CASSLEGGANYGYTF
cdr3_nt: TGTGCCAGCAGCTTGGAAGGGGGAGCTAACTATGGCTACACCTTC

j_call: TRBJ2-1
d_call: -
clone_size: -
v_call: TRBV7-2
cdr3_aa: CASSFEPSRFF
cdr3_nt: TGTGCCAGCAGCTTTGAACCGAGCAGGTTCTTC

j_call: TRBJ1-4
d_call: -
clone_size: -
v_call: TRBV4-1
cdr3_aa: CASSQEVTGGEKLFF
cdr3_nt: TGCGCCAGCAGCCAAGAGGTGACAGGCGGTGAAAAACTGTTTTTT

j_call: TRBJ1-2
d_call: -
clone_size: -
v_call: TRBV5-6
cdr3_aa: CASSLEYRTTPNYGYTF
cdr3_nt: TGTGCCAGCAGCTTGGAGTACCGGACAACCCCTAACTATGGCTACACCTTC

j_call: TRBJ1-5
d_call: -
clone_size: few
v_call: TRBV30
cdr3_aa: CAWSGTAHQPQHF
cdr3_nt: TGTGCCTGGAGTGGCACAGCGCATCAGCCCCAGCATTTT

j_call: TRBJ2-5
d_call: TRBD2
clone_size: few
v_call: TRBV27
cdr3_aa: CASKWASGRKETQYF
cdr3_nt: TGTGCCAGCAAATGGGCTAGCGGGAGGAAGGAGACCCAGTACTTC

j_call: TRBJ2-5
d_call: -
clone_size: once
v_call: TRBV9
cdr3_aa: CASSVEGSASFQETQYF
cdr3_nt: TGTGCCAGCAGCGTTGAGGGGAGCGCTTCTTTCCAAGAGACCCAGTACTTC

j_call: TRBJ2-1
d_call: TRBD1
clone_size: -
v_call: TRBV19
cdr3_aa: CASRRDRGPYNEQFF
cdr3_nt: TGTGCCAGCCGAAGGGACAGGGGACCCTACAATGAGCAGTTCTTC

j_call: TRBJ2-5
d_call: -
clone_size: -
v_call: TRBV5-8
cdr3_aa: CASTVLLETQYF
cdr3_nt: TGTGCCAGCACCGTTTTGTTGGAGACCCAGTACTTC

j_call: TRBJ2-1
d_call: -
clone_size: -
v_call: TRBV4-3
cdr3_aa: CASSQERLLPHNEQFF
cdr3_nt: TGCGCCAGCAGCCAAGAGCGACTTCTACCCCACAATGAGCAGTTCTTC

j_call: TRBJ1-6
d_call: -
clone_size: -
v_call: TRBV28
cdr3_aa: CASRLYNSPLHF
cdr3_nt: TGTGCCAGCAGACTTTATAATTCACCCCTCCACTTT

j_call: TRBJ1-3
d_call: -
clone_size: -
v_call: TRBV28
cdr3_aa: CASSPYRESQGNTIYF
cdr3_nt: TGTGCCAGCAGCCCATACAGGGAAAGTCAGGGAAACACCATATATTTT

j_call: TRBJ1-2
d_call: -
clone_size: -
v_call: TRBV5-5
cdr3_aa: CASSLALGAAYGYTF
cdr3_nt: TGTGCCAGCAGCTTGGCCCTGGGGGCGGCCTATGGCTACACCTTC

j_call: TRBJ1-1
d_call: -
clone_size: -
v_call: TRBV19
cdr3_aa: CASSIRQAYTEAFF
cdr3_nt: TGTGCCAGTAGTATCCGACAGGCATACACTGAAGCTTTCTTT

j_call: TRBJ1-4
d_call: TRBD1
clone_size: -
v_call: TRBV10-2
cdr3_aa: CASSRQGSNEKLFF
cdr3_nt: TGCGCCAGCAGCCGACAGGGGTCTAATGAAAAACTGTTTTTT

j_call: TRBJ2-5
d_call: -
clone_size: -
v_call: TRBV7-6
cdr3_aa: CASSLAGAGLGETQYF
cdr3_nt: TGTGCCAGCAGCTTAGCTGGTGCGGGCCTAGGGGAGACCCAGTACTTC

j_call: TRBJ2-1
d_call: TRBD2
clone_size: -
v_call: TRBV18
cdr3_aa: CASSPSTSARNEQFF
cdr3_nt: TGTGCCAGCTCACCTTCGACTAGCGCTAGGAATGAGCAGTTCTTC

j_call: TRBJ1-2
d_call: -
clone_size: -
v_call: TRBV7-2
cdr3_aa: CASSFSTTNYGYTF
cdr3_nt: TGTGCCAGCAGCTTCTCGACAACCAACTATGGCTACACCTTC

j_call: TRBJ2-3
d_call: -
clone_size: -
v_call: TRBV5-1
cdr3_aa: CASSFRSLSTDTQYF
cdr3_nt: TGCGCCAGCAGCTTTCGATCCCTGAGCACAGATACGCAGTATTTT

j_call: TRBJ2-7
d_call: -
clone_size: once
v_call: TRBV5-6
cdr3_aa: CASSLAGSVDEQYF
cdr3_nt: TGTGCCAGCAGCTTGGCCGGGTCCGTGGACGAGCAGTACTTC

j_call: TRBJ1-4
d_call: -
clone_size: -
v_call: TRBV11-3
cdr3_aa: CASNRGEGKLFF
cdr3_nt: TGTGCCAGCAACCGCGGAGAAGGAAAACTGTTTTTT

j_call: TRBJ2-3
d_call: -
clone_size: -
v_call: TRBV9
cdr3_aa: CASSGGERVTDTQYF
cdr3_nt: TGTGCCAGCAGCGGGGGGGAAAGAGTCACAGATACGCAGTATTTT

j_call: TRBJ1-5
d_call: -
clone_size: -
v_call: TRBV6-1
cdr3_aa: CASSGAPGRSNQPQHF
cdr3_nt: TGTGCCAGCAGTGGAGCCCCCGGACGGAGCAATCAGCCCCAGCATTTT

j_call: TRBJ1-2
d_call: -
clone_size: -
v_call: TRBV18
cdr3_aa: CASSQTTVEDGYTF
cdr3_nt: TGTGCCAGCTCACAAACGACAGTGGAAGATGGCTACACCTTC

j_call: TRBJ1-5
d_call: -
clone_size: -
v_call: TRBV2
cdr3_aa: CASSGTKDRINQPQHF
cdr3_nt: TGTGCCAGCAGTGGTACGAAAGACAGGATAAATCAGCCCCAGCATTTT

j_call: TRBJ2-7
d_call: -
clone_size: -
v_call: TRBV21-1
cdr3_aa: CAKGLEEGSSYEQYF
cdr3_nt: TGTGCCAAGGGGCTGGAGGAGGGGAGCTCCTACGAGCAGTACTTC

j_call: TRBJ2-3
d_call: -
clone_size: -
v_call: TRBV7-2
cdr3_aa: CASSLKREADTQYF
cdr3_nt: TGTGCCAGCAGCTTAAAACGGGAAGCGGATACGCAGTATTTT

j_call: TRBJ1-5
d_call: -
clone_size: -
v_call: TRBV7-2
cdr3_aa: CASSLMGGGGQPQHF
cdr3_nt: TGTGCCAGCAGCTTAATGGGTGGGGGCGGTCAGCCCCAGCATTTT

j_call: TRBJ1-5
d_call: -
clone_size: -
v_call: TRBV19
cdr3_aa: CASSIWAGAGQPQHF
cdr3_nt: TGTGCCAGTAGTATTTGGGCGGGGGCAGGTCAGCCCCAGCATTTT

j_call: TRBJ2-1
d_call: -
clone_size: once
v_call: TRBV6-1
cdr3_aa: CASIGREGSYNEQFF
cdr3_nt: TGTGCCAGCATTGGACGGGAAGGCTCCTACAATGAGCAGTTCTTC

j_call: TRBJ2-7
d_call: TRBD1
clone_size: once
v_call: TRBV19
cdr3_aa: CATARRDRVYEQYF
cdr3_nt: TGTGCCACTGCCCGCCGGGACAGGGTCTACGAGCAGTACTTC

j_call: TRBJ1-2
d_call: -
clone_size: -
v_call: TRBV28
cdr3_aa: CASSLFGIKQGYGYTF
cdr3_nt: TGTGCCAGCAGTTTATTCGGAATTAAACAGGGCTATGGCTACACCTTC

j_call: TRBJ1-2
d_call: TRBD1
clone_size: few
v_call: TRBV7-9
cdr3_aa: CASSLSRDSLGYTF
cdr3_nt: TGTGCCAGCAGCTTAAGCCGGGACAGCCTTGGCTACACCTTC

j_call: TRBJ2-5
d_call: TRBD2
clone_size: -
v_call: TRBV15
cdr3_aa: CATRGGGETQYF
cdr3_nt: TGTGCCACCCGCGGGGGAGGAGAGACCCAGTACTTC

j_call: TRBJ1-6
d_call: TRBD1
clone_size: once
v_call: TRBV7-2
cdr3_aa: CASSSYRGGDSPLHF
cdr3_nt: TGTGCCAGCAGCTCGTACAGGGGGGGGGATTCACCCCTCCACTTT